This TCR beta chain was profiled in a study of blood T cells in healthy people across ages. Study-wide context: Per every two T cells, about one barcoded beta molecule was captured by template switching. Study outcomes and limitations: While age rose, TCR beta diversity per million T cells dropped in a roughly linear way. Versus aged donors, long-lived donors had higher diversity and more naive CD4+ cells. Lack of knowledge of donor CMV status possibly confounded expanded clonotype changes.

The CDR3 length is 16 residues. With 3 bases clipped from V and 3 bases from J, the junction kept 5 bases outside the gene matches. Germline loops: CDR1 KGHDR, CDR2 SFDVKD. Sample-barcoded 5' priming and a J-beta primer mix drove a second PCR of about 6 to 12 cycles. TCRdb called the 5' RACE reads again in MiXCR, with one record for every CDR3 protein. Counted here are roughly 1 million distinct CDR3 sequences, about 23% occurring once; the ten biggest clones make up approximately 0.7%. Remarks on this clonotype: Its antigen is undetermined.

These data were also filed under a second study, of T cells of mothers and their children.

The source is a girl between 2 and 10 years old in good health. The chain uses TRBV24-1 and TRBJ2-1; TRBD2 agrees at 9 bases. The sequenced sample was blood. The CDR3, as DNA: TGTGCCACCAGTGATCCGGGACTAGCTCTCTACAATGAGCAGTTCTTC. Amino acids: CATSDPGLALYNEQFF.